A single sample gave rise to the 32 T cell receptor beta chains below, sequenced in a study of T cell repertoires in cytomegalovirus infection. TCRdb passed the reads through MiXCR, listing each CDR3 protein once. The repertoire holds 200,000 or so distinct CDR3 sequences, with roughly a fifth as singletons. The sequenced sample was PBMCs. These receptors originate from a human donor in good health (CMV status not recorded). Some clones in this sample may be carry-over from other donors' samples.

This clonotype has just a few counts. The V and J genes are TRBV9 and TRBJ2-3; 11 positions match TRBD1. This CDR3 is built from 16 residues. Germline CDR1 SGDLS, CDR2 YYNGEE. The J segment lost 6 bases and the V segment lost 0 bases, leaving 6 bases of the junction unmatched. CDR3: CASSVAPGQGGDTQYF. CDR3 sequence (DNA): TGTGCCAGCAGCGTAGCCCCGGGACAGGGGGGTGATACGCAGTATTTT.

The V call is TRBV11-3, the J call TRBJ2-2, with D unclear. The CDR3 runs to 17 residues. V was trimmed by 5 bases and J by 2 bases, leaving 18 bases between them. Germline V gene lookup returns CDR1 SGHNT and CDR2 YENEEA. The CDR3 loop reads CASSPFLSPLNTGELFF. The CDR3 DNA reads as TGTGCCAGCAGCCCTTTCCTTTCCCCGCTAAACACCGGGGAGCTGTTTTTT.

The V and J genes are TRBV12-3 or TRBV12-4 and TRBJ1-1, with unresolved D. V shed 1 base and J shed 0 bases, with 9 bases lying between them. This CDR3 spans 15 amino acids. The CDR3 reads CASSLEQTMNTEAFF. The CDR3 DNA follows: TGTGCCAGCAGTTTAGAGCAGACCATGAACACTGAAGCTTTCTTT.

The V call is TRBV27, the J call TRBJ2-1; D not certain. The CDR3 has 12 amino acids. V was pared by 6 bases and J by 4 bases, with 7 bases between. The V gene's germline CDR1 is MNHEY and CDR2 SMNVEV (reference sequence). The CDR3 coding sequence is TGTGCCAGCAGGACTCCTTACAATGAGCAGTTCTTC. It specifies CASRTPYNEQFF.

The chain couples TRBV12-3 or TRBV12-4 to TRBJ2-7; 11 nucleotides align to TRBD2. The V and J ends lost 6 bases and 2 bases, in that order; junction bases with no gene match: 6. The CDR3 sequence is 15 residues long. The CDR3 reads CASSRGTSGPYEQYF. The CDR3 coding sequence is TGTGCCAGCAGCCGTGGGACTAGCGGACCCTACGAGCAGTACTTC.

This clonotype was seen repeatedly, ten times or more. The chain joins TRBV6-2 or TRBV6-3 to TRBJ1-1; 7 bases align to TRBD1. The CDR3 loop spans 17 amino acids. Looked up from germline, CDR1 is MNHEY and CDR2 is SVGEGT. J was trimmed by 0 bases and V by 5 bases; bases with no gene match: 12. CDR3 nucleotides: TGTGCCAGCAGTACTGCGACAGGGCTGGGCATGAACACTGAAGCTTTCTTT. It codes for CASSTATGLGMNTEAFF.

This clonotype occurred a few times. The CDR3 DNA follows: TGTGCCAGCAGTTTAACCCAGAGGAACACTGAAGCTTTCTTT. Translation gives CASSLTQRNTEAFF. The V gene is TRBV12-3 or TRBV12-4, the J gene TRBJ1-1; D remains ambiguous. The V and J ends lost 2 bases and 1 base respectively, with 8 bases between them. The CDR3 spans 14 residues.

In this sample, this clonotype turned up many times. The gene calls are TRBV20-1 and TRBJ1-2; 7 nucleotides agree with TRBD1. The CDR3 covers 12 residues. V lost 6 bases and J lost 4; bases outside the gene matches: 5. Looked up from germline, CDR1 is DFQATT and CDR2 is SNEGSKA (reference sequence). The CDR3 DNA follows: TGCAGTGCACGACAGGGCACCTATGGCTACACCTTC. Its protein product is CSARQGTYGYTF.

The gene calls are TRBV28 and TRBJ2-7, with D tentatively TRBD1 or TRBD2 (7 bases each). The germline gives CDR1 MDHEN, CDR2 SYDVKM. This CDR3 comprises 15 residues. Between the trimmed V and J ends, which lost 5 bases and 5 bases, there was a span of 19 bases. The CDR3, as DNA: TGTGCCAGCAGTACCAGACAGGGAGGGAGAAACGAGCAGTACTTC. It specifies CASSTRQGGRNEQYF.

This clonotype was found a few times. In DNA form, the CDR3 reads TGTGCCAGCAGCTTAGGGAGGGGGACTAGAAGGCAAGAGACCCAGTACTTC. Translated: CASSLGRGTRRQETQYF. The rearrangement links TRBV7-2 to TRBJ2-5; 8 bases are a match to TRBD2. This CDR3 comprises 17 residues. The V gene end was trimmed by 1 base and the J gene end by 2 bases; junction bases not matched to a gene: 9. Looked up from germline, CDR1 is SGHTA and CDR2 is FQGNSA.

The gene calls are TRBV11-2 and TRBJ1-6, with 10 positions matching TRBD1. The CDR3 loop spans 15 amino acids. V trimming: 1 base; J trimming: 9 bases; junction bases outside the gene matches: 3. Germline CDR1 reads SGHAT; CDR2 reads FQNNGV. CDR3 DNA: TGTGCCAGCAGCTTAGTTGGGACAGGGGTTTCACCCCTCCACTTT. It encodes CASSLVGTGVSPLHF.

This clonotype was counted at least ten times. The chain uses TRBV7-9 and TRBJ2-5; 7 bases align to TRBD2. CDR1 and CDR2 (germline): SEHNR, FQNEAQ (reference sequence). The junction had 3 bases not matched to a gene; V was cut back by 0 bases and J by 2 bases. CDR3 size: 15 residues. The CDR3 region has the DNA TGTGCCAGCAGCTTAGCCGCGGGGGTGCAAGAGACCCAGTACTTC. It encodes CASSLAAGVQETQYF.

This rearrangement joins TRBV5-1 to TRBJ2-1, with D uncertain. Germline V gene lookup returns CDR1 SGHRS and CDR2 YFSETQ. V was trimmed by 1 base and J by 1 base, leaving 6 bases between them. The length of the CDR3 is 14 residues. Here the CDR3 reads CASSLSVSYNEQFF. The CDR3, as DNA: TGCGCCAGCAGCTTGAGTGTTTCCTACAATGAGCAGTTCTTC. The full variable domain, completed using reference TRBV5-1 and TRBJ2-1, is KAGVTQTPRYLIKTRGQQVTLSCSPISGHRSVSWYQQTPGQGLQFLFEYFSETQRNKGNFPGRFSGRQFSNSRSEMNVSTLELGDSALYLCASSLSVSYNEQFFGPGTRLTVL.

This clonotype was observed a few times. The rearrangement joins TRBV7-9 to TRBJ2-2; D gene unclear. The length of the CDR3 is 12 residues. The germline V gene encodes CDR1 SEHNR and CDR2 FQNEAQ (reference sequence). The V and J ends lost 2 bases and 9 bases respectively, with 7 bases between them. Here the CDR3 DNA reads TGTGCCAGCAGCTTACAGATCAGGGAGCTGTTTTTT. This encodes CASSLQIRELFF.

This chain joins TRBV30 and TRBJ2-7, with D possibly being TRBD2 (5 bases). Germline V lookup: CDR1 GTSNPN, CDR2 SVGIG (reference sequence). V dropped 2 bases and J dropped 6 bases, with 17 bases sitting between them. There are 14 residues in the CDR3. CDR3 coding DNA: TGTGCCTGGAGTCCGACCTGGACTCGAGGCGAGCAGTACTTC. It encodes CAWSPTWTRGEQYF.

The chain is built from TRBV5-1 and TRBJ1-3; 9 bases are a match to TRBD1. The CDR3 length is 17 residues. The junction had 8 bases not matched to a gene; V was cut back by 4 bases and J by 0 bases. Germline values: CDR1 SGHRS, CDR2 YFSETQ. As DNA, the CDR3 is TGCGCCAGCAGCCCAGGGGACAGGGACCCCTCTGGAAACACCATATATTTT. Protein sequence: CASSPGDRDPSGNTIYF.

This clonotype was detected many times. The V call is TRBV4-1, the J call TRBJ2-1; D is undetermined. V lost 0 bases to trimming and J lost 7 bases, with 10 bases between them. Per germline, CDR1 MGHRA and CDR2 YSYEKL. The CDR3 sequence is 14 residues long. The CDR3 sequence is CASSQEEWRNEQFF. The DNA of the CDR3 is TGCGCCAGCAGCCAAGAGGAATGGCGGAATGAGCAGTTCTTC.

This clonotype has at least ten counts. CDR3 region: CASSLGPGPSRQDTQYF. DNA of the CDR3: TGTGCCAGCAGCCTTGGTCCGGGCCCCTCGCGTCAAGATACGCAGTATTTT. The rearrangement joins TRBV14 to TRBJ2-3; no definite D call. The germline gives CDR1 SGHDN, CDR2 FVKESK. CDR3 size: 17 residues. V was clipped by 4 bases and J by 5 bases, with 22 bases between them.

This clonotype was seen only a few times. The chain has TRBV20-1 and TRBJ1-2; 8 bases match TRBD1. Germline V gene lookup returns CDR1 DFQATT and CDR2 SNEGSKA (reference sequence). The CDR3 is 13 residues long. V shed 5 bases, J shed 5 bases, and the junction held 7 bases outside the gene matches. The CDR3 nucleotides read TGCAGTGCTGGGACGGACAGGGATTATGGCTACACCTTC. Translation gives CSAGTDRDYGYTF.

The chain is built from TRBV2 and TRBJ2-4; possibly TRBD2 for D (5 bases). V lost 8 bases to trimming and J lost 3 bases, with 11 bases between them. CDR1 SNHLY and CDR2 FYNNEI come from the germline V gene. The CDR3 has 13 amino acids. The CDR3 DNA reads TGTGCCAGCGCCGCCCGGGACAAAAACATTCAGTACTTC. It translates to CASAARDKNIQYF.

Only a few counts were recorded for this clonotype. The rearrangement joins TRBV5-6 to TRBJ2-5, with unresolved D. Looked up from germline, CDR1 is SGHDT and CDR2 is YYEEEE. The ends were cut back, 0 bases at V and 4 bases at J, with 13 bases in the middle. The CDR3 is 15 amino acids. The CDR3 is CASSLGWTERETQYF. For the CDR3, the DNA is TGTGCCAGCAGCTTGGGTTGGACGGAAAGAGAGACCCAGTACTTC.

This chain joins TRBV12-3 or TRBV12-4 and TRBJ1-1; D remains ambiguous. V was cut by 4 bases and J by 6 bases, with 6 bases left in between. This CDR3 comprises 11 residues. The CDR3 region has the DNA TGTGCCAGCAGTTCCGGAGCTGAAGCTTTCTTT. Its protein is CASSSGAEAFF.

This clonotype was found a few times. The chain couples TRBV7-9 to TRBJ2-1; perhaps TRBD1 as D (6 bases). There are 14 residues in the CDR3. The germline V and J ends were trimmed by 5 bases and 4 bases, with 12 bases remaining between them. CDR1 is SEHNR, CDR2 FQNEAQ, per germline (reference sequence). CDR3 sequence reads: CASSDGGTYNEQFF. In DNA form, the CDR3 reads TGTGCCAGCAGCGATGGTGGGACATACAATGAGCAGTTCTTC.

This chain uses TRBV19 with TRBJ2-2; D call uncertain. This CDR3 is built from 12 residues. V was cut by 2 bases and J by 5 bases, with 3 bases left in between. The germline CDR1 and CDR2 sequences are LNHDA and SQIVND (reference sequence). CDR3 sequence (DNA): TGTGCCAGTAGTATATTTACCGGGGAGCTGTTTTTT. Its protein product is CASSIFTGELFF.

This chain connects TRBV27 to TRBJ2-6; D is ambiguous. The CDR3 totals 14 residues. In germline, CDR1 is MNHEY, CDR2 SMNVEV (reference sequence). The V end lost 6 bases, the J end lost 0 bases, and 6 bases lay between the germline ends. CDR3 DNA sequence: TGTGCCAGCAGACCACACTCTGGGGCCAACGTCCTGACTTTC. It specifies CASRPHSGANVLTF.

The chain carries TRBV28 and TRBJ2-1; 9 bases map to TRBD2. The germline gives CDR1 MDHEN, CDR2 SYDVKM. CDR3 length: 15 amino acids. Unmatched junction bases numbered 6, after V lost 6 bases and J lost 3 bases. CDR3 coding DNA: TGTGCCAGCAGCCCAATAGCGGGAGACTACAATGAGCAGTTCTTC. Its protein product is CASSPIAGDYNEQFF. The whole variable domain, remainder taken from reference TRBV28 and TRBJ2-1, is DVKVTQSSRYLVKRTGEKVFLECVQDMDHENMFWYRQDPGLGLRLIYFSYDVKMKEKGDIPEGYSVSREKKERFSLILESASTNQTSMYLCASSPIAGDYNEQFFGPGTRLTVL.

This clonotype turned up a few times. CDR3 coding DNA: TGCGCCAGCAGCTTGGAGGTACAGGAAAATTCACCCCTCCACTTT. This sequence encodes CASSLEVQENSPLHF. The chain carries TRBV5-1 and TRBJ1-6; a weak D match, TRBD1 (5 bases). Germline CDR1 SGHRS, CDR2 YFSETQ. The CDR3 length is 15 residues. V lost 0 bases and J 7 bases, leaving 11 bases between the germline ends.

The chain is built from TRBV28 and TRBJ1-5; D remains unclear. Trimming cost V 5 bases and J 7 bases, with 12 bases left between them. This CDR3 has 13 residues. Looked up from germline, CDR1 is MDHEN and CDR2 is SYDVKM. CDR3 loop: CASSASPQQPQHF. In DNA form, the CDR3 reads TGTGCCAGCAGTGCGTCCCCCCAGCAGCCCCAGCATTTT.

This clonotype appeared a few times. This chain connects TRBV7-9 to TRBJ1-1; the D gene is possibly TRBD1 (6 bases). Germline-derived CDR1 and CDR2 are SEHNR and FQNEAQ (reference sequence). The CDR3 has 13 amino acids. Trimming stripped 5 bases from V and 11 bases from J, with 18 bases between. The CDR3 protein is CASSPRGGQEAFF. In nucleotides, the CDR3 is TGTGCCAGCAGCCCTAGGGGGGGGCAAGAGGCTTTCTTT.

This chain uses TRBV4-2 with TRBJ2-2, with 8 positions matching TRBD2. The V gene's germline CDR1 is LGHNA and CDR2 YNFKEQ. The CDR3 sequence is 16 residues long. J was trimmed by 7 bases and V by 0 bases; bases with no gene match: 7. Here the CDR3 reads CASSQDRPGRGGELFF. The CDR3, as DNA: TGTGCCAGCAGCCAAGATCGGCCCGGGAGGGGCGGGGAGCTGTTTTTT.

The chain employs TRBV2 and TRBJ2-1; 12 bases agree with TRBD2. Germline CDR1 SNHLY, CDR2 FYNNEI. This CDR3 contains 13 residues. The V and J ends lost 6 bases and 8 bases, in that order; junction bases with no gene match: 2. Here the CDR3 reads CASRGTSGHEQFF. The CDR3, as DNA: TGTGCCAGCAGGGGGACTAGCGGGCATGAGCAGTTCTTC. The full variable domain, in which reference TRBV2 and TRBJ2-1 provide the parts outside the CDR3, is EPEVTQTPSHQVTQMGQEVILRCVPISNHLYFYWYRQILGQKVEFLVSFYNNEISEKSEIFDDQFSVERPDGSNFTLKIRSTKLEDSAMYFCASRGTSGHEQFFGPGTRLTVL.

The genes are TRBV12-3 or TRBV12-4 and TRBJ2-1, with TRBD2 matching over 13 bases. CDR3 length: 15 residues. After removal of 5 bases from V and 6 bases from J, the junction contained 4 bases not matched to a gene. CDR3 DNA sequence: TGTGCCAGCAGTATACTAGCGGGAGGGCTCAATGAGCAGTTCTTC. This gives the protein CASSILAGGLNEQFF.